This T cell receptor (beta chain) stems from a study of cytomegalovirus exposure and HLA in healthy donors. The PCR was carried out with 60 Vbeta primers and 13 Jbeta primers. Generated by immunoSEQ multiplex PCR, the TCRdb table keeps only in-frame clones and is missing some. The clone table shows some 150,000 clones, with the ten largest holding about 2.5%. V dropped 2 bases and J dropped 5; count of bases not matched to a gene: 13. The CDR3 loop spans 18 amino acids. Germline V lookup: CDR1 SGDLS, CDR2 YYNGEE. The rearrangement uses TRBV9 and TRBJ2-5; 12 nucleotides align to TRBD1. The sequenced sample was PBMCs. The receptor was derived from a man between 35 and 55 years old in good health and CMV-seronegative. CDR3 loop: CASSVGQGAAVGWETQYF. DNA for the CDR3: TGTGCCAGCAGCGTGGGACAGGGGGCAGCGGTTGGTTGGGAGACCCAGTACTTC. Full variable domain (missing parts from reference TRBV9 and TRBJ2-5): DSGVTQTPKHLITATGQRVTLRCSPRSGDLSVYWYQQSLDQGLQFLIQYYNGEERAKGNILERFSAQQFPDLHSELNLSSLELGDSALYFCASSVGQGAAVGWETQYFGPGTRLLVL.